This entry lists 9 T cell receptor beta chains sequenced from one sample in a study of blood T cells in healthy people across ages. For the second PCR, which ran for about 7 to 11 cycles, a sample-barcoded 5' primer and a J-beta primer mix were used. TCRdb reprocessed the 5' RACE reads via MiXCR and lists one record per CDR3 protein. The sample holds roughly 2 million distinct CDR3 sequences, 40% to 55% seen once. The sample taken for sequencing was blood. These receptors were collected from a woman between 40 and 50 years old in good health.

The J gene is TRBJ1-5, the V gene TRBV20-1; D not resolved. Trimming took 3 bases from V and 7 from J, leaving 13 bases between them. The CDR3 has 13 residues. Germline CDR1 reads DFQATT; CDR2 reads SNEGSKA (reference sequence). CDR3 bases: TGCAGTGCTAGCCCCGACATCTTGCAGCCCCAGCATTTT. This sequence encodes CSASPDILQPQHF.

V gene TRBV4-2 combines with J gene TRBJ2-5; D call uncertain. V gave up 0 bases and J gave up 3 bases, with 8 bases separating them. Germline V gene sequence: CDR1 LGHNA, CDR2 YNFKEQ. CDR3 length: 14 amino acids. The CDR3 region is CASSQESEKETQYF. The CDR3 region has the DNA TGTGCCAGCAGCCAAGAATCGGAGAAAGAGACCCAGTACTTC.

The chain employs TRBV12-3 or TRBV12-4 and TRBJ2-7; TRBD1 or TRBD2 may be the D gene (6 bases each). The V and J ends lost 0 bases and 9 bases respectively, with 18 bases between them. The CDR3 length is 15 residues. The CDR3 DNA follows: TGTGCCAGCAGTTTAGCGGGGGGCGCCTACAATGGGCAGTACTTC. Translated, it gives CASSLAGGAYNGQYF.

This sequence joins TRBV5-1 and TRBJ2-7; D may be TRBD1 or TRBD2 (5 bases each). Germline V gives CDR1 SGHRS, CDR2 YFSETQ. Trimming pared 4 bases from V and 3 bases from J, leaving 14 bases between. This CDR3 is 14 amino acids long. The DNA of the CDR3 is TGCGCCAGCAGCCCCGGGACGGATTTCTACGAGCAGTACTTC. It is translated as CASSPGTDFYEQYF.

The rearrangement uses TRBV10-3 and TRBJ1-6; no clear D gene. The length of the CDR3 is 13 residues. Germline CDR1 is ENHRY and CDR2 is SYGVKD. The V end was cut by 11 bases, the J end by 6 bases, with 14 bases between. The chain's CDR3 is CAVGEDLNSPLHF. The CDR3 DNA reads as TGTGCCGTCGGTGAGGATCTTAATTCACCCCTCCACTTT.

In DNA, the CDR3 is TGCGCCAGTCTCGGACTAGCGGGGAGTAATGAGCAGTTCTTC. It yields the protein CASLGLAGSNEQFF. J is TRBJ2-1 and V is TRBV10-2; 12 bases are shared with TRBD2. V lost 9 bases and J lost 7; bases outside the gene matches: 7. This CDR3 has 14 amino acids. From germline, CDR1 is WSHSY and CDR2 SAAADI.

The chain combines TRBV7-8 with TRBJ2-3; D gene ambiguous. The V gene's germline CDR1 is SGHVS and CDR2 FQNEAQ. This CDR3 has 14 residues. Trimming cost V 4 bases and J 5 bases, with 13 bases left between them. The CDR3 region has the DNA TGTGCCAGCAGCTCACCGACAAGGCGAGATACGCAGTATTTT. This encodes CASSSPTRRDTQYF.

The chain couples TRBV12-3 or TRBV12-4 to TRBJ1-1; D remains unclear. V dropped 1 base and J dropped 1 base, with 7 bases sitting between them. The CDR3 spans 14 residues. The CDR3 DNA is TGTGCCAGCAGTTTAGGAATGGGGAACACTGAAGCTTTCTTT. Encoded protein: CASSLGMGNTEAFF.

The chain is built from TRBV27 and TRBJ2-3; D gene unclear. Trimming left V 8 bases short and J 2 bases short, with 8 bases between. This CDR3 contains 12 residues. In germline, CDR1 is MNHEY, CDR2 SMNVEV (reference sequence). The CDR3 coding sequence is TGTGCCAGCGCAGAGATCACAGATACGCAGTATTTT. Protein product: CASAEITDTQYF.